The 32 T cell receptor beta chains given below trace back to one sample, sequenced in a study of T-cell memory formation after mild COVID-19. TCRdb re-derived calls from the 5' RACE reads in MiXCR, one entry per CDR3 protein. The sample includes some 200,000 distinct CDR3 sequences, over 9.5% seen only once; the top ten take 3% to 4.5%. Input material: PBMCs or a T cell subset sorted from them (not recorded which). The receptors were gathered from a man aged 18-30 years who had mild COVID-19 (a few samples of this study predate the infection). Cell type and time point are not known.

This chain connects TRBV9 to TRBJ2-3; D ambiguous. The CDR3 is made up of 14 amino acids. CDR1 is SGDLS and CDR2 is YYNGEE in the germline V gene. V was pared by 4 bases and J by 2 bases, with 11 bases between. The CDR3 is CASSKPFHTDTQYF. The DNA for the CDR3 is TGTGCCAGCAGCAAGCCCTTTCACACAGATACGCAGTATTTT.

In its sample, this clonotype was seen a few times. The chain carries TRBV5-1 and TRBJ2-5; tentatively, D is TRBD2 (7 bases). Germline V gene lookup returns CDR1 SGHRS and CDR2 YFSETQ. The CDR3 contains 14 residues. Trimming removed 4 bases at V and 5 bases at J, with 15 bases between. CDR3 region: CASSVGGGEETQYF. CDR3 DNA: TGCGCCAGCAGCGTTGGCGGGGGCGAGGAGACCCAGTACTTC.

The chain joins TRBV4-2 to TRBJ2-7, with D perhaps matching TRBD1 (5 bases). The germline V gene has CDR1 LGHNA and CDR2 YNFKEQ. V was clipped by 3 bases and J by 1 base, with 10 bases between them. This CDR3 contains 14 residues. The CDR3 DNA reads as TGTGCCAGCAGCCAGGACACCTCATCCTACGAGCAGTACTTC. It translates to CASSQDTSSYEQYF.

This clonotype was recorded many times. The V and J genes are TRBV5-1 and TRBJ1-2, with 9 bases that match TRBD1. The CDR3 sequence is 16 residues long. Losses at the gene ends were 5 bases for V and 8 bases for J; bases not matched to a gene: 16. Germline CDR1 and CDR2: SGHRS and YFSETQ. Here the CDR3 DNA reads TGCGCCAGCAGTCCGTCTCCGGGACAGGGAAGGCGCGGCTACACCTTC. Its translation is CASSPSPGQGRRGYTF.

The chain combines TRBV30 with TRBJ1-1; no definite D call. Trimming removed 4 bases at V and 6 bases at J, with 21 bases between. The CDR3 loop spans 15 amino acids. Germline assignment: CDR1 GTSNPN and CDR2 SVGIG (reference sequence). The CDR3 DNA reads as TGTGCCTGGATGAAGTCTTCGGGGTTGAAGGCTGAAGCTTTCTTT. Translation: CAWMKSSGLKAEAFF. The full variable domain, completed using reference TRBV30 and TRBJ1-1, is SQTIHQWPATLVQPVGSPLSLECTVEGTSNPNLYWYRQAAGRGLQLLFYSVGIGQISSEVPQNLSASRPQDRQFILSSKKLLLSDSGFYLCAWMKSSGLKAEAFFGQGTRLTVV.

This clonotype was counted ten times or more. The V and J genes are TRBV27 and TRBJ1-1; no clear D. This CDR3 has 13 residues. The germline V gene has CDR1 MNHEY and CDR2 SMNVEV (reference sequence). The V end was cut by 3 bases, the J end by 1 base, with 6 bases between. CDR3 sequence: CASSFNPNTEAFF. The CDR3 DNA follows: TGTGCCAGCAGTTTCAACCCGAACACTGAAGCTTTCTTT.

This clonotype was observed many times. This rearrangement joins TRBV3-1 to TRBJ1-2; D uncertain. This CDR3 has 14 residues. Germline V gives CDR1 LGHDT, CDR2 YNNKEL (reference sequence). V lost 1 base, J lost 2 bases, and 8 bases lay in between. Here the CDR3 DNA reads TGTGCCAGCAGCCAAGGCAGAGACAACTATGGCTACACCTTC. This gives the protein CASSQGRDNYGYTF. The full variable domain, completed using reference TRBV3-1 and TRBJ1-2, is DTAVSQTPKYLVTQMGNDKSIKCEQNLGHDTMYWYKQDSKKFLKIMFSYNNKELIINETVPNRFSPKSPDKAHLNLHINSLELGDSAVYFCASSQGRDNYGYTFGSGTRLTVV.

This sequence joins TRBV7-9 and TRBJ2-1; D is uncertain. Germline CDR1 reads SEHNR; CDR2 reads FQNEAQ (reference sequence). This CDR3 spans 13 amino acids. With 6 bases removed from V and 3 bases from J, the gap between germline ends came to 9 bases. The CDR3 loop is CASSYSLYNEQFF. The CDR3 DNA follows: TGTGCCAGCAGTTATTCCCTCTACAATGAGCAGTTCTTC.

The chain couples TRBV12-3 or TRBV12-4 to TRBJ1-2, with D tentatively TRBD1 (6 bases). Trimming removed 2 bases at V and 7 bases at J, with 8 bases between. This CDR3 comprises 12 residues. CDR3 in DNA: TGTGCCAGCAGTTTACGGGGGCTTGGCTACACCTTC. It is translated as CASSLRGLGYTF.

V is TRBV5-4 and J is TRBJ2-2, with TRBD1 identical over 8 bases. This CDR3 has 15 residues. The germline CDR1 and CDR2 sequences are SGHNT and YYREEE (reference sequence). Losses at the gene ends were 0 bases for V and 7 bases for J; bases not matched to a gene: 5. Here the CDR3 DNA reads TGTGCCAGCAGCTTGGGGGGACAGGACCTCGGGGAGCTGTTTTTT. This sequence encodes CASSLGGQDLGELFF.

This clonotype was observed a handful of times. CDR3 loop: CAKGGTGVPLSRYV. In DNA, the CDR3 is TGTGCCAAAGGAGGGACAGGGGTCCCCCTTTCTCGGTACGTC. The V and J genes are TRBV25-1 and TRBJ2-7, with TRBD1 identical over 10 bases. Per the germline V gene, CDR1 is MGHDK and CDR2 is SYGVNS. The ends lost 10 bases at V and 12 bases at J; junction bases unmatched: 18. The CDR3 runs to 14 residues.

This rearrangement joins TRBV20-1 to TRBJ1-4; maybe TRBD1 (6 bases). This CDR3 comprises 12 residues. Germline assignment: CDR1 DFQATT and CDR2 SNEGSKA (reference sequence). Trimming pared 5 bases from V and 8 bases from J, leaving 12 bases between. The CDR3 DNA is TGCAGTGCTGGACAGACGAGAGAAAAACTGTTTTTT. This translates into CSAGQTREKLFF.

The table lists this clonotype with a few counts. CDR3 sequence: CASARTENYEQYF. DNA for the CDR3: TGTGCCAGCGCCAGGACGGAGAACTACGAGCAGTACTTC. The chain employs TRBV12-3 or TRBV12-4 and TRBJ2-7; no reliable D call. The germline V and J ends were trimmed by 8 bases and 3 bases, with 14 bases remaining between them. This CDR3 region has 13 residues.

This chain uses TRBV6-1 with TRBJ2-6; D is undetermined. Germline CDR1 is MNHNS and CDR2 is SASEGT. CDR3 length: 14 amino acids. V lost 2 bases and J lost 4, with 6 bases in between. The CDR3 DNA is TGTGCCAGCAGTGAATTACGGGGGGCCAACGTCCTGACTTTC. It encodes CASSELRGANVLTF.

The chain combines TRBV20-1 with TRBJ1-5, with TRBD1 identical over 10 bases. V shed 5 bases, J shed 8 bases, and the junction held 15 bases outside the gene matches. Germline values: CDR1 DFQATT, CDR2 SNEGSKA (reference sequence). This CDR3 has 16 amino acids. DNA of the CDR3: TGCAGTGCTCCCCCCGCCGGGACAGGGGTTGGAGAGCCCCAGCATTTT. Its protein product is CSAPPAGTGVGEPQHF.

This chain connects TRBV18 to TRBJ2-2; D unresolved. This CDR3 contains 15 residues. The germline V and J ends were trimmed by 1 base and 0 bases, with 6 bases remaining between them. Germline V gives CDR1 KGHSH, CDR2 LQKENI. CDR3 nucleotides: TGTGCCAGCTCACCACAAGGGACGAACACCGGGGAGCTGTTTTTT. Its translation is CASSPQGTNTGELFF. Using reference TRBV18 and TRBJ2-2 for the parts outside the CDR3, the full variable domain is NAGVMQNPRHLVRRRGQEARLRCSPMKGHSHVYWYRQLPEEGLKFMVYLQKENIIDESGMPKERFSAEFPKEGPSILRIQQVVRGDSAAYFCASSPQGTNTGELFFGEGSRLTVL.

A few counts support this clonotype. CDR3 in amino acids: CASSISGTIKNIQYF. The DNA for the CDR3 is TGCGCCAGCAGCATTTCAGGGACGATTAAAAACATTCAGTACTTC. The J gene is TRBJ2-4, the V gene TRBV5-1; D is possibly TRBD1 or TRBD2 (5 bases each). The germline V gene has CDR1 SGHRS and CDR2 YFSETQ. The CDR3 spans 15 residues. V was cut by 4 bases and J by 4 bases, with 15 bases left in between.

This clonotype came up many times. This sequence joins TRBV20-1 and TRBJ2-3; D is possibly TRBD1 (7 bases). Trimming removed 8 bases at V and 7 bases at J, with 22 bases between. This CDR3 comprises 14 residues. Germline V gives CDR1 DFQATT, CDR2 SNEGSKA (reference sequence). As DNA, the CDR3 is TGCAGTCGTCCAGGGCCCAGGGGGGAGAATACGCAGTATTTT. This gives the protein CSRPGPRGENTQYF.

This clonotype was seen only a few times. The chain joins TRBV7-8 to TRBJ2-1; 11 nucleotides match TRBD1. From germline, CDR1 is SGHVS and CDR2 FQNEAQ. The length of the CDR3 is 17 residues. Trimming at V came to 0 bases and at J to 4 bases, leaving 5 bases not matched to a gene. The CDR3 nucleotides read TGTGCCAGCAGCTTAGCGGGAGGGGACAGGGGGTACAATGAGCAGTTCTTC. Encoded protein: CASSLAGGDRGYNEQFF.

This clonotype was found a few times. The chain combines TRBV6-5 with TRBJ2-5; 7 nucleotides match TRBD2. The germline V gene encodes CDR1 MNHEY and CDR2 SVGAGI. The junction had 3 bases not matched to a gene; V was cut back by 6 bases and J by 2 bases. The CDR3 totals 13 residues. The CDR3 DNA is TGTGCCAGCAGCCGACTAGCTCAAGAGACCCAGTACTTC. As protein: CASSRLAQETQYF.

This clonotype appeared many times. As DNA, the CDR3 is TGTGCCAGCAGTTTAGCGGGAGGAGAAAAACTGTTTTTT. Amino acids: CASSLAGGEKLFF. The genes are TRBV12-3 or TRBV12-4 and TRBJ1-4; the D is unclear. Trimming left V 0 bases short and J 8 bases short, with 7 bases between. The CDR3 length is 13 residues.

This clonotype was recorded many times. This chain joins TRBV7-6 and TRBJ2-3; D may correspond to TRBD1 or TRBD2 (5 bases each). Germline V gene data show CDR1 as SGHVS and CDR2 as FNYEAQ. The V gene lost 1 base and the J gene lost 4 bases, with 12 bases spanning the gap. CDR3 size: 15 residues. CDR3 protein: CASSLGLGVADTQYF. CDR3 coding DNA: TGTGCCAGCAGCTTAGGTCTGGGGGTGGCAGATACGCAGTATTTT.

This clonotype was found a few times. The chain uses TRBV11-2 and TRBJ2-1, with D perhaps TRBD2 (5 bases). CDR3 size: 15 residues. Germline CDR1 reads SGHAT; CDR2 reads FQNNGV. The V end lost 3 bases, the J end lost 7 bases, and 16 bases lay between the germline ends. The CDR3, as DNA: TGTGCCAGCAGCTTCGGTGGTGGTCCGGGGAATGAGCAGTTCTTC. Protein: CASSFGGGPGNEQFF.

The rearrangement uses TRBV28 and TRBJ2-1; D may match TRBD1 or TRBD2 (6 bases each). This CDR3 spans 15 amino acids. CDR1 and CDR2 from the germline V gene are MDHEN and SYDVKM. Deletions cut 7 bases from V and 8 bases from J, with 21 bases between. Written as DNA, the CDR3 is TGTGCCAGCACCGGAGGGGGGCTTGAAGGCCATGAGCAGTTCTTC. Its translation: CASTGGGLEGHEQFF.

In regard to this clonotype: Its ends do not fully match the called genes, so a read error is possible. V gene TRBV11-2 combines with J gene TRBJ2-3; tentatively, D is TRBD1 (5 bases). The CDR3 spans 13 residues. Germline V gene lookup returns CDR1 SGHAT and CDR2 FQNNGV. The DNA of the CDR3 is TGTGCCAGCAGCTTAGGGGGTACAGGTACGCAGTATTTT. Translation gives CASSLGGTGTQYF.

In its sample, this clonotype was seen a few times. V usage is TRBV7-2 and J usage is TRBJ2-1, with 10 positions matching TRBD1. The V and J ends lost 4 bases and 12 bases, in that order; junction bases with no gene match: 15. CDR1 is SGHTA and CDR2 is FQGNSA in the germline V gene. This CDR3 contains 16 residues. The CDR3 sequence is CASSSEAGTGARAQFF. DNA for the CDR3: TGTGCCAGCAGCTCCGAAGCCGGGACAGGGGCGCGGGCGCAGTTCTTC. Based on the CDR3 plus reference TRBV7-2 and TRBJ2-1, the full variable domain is GAGVSQSPSNKVTEKGKDVELRCDPISGHTALYWYRQSLGQGLEFLIYFQGNSAPDKSGLPSDRFSAERTGGSVSTLTIQRTQQEDSAVYLCASSSEAGTGARAQFFGPGTRLTVL.

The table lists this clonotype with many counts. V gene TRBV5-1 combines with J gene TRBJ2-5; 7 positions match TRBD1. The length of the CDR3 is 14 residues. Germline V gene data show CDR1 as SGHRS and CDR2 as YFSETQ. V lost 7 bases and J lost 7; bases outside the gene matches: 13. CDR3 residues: CASLPTGSVGTQYF. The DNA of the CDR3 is TGCGCCAGCCTGCCGACAGGGTCCGTGGGGACCCAGTACTTC.

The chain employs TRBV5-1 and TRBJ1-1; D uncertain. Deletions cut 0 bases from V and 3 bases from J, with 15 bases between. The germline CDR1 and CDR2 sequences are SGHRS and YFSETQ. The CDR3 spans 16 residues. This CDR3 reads CASSLASGGRYTEAFF. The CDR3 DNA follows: TGCGCCAGCAGCTTGGCGTCAGGAGGGAGGTACACTGAAGCTTTCTTT.

The CDR3 DNA reads as TGTGCCAGCAGCCACGGGACAGGGCGAGGATATCAGCCCCAGCATTTT. Its protein product is CASSHGTGRGYQPQHF. The chain is built from TRBV6-2 or TRBV6-3 and TRBJ1-5; TRBD1 matches at 9 bases. The V and J ends lost 6 bases and 5 bases, in that order; junction bases with no gene match: 11. Germline loops: CDR1 MNHEY, CDR2 SVGEGT. The CDR3 totals 16 residues.

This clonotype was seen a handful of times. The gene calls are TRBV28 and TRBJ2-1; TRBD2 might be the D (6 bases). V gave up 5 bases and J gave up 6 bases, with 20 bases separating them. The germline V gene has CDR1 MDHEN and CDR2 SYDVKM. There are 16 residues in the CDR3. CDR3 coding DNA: TGTGCCAGCAGTGTCATGGGACTCCTCTCGGGCAATGAGCAGTTCTTC. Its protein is CASSVMGLLSGNEQFF.

CDR3 protein: CASSLTAGMETQYF. The CDR3 nucleotides read TGCGCCAGCAGCTTGACGGCGGGGATGGAGACCCAGTACTTC. The chain has TRBV5-1 and TRBJ2-5; D is possibly TRBD2 (6 bases). The CDR3 has 14 residues. Trimming removed 1 base from V and 5 bases from J, with 12 bases in between. Germline values: CDR1 SGHRS, CDR2 YFSETQ.

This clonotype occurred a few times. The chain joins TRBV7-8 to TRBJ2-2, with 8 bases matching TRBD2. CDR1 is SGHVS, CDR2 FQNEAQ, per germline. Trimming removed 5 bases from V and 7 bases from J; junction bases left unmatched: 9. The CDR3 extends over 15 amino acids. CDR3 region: CASSPRTSSVGELFF. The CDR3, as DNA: TGTGCCAGCAGCCCCCGGACTAGCTCAGTCGGGGAGCTGTTTTTT.